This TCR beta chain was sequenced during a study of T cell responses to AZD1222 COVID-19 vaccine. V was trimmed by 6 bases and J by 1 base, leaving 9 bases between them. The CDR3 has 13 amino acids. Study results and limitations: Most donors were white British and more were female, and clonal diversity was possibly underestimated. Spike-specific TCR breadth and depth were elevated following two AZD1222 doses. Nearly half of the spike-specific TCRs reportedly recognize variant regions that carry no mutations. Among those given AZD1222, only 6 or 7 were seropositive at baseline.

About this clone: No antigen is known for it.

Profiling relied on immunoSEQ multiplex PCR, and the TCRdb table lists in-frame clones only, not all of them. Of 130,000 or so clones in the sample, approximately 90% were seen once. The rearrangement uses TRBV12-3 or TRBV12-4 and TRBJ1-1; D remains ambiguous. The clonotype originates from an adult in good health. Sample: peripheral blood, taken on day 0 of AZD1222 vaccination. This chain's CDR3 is CASRRSENTEAFF. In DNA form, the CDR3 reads TGTGCCAGCAGACGTTCAGAGAACACTGAAGCTTTCTTT.